This T cell receptor (beta chain) is drawn from a study of cytomegalovirus exposure and HLA in healthy donors. Regarding this clone: Antigen unknown.

The PCR made use of 60 Vbeta and 13 Jbeta primers. In the original processing: As a later analysis found, there were 80 million to 90 million unique TCR beta chains, of which 8.5 million to 14 million were shared. Repertoires were generated with immunoSEQ multiplex PCR, while TCRdb's copy carries only in-frame clones and drops some. D and trimming were read from the DNA, whereas the V and J calls and clone size are those reported in that table. The sample records tens of thousands of clones, 75% being singletons. CDR3 size: 14 residues. V lost 7 bases, J lost 5 bases, and 5 bases stayed unmatched. Germline V gene sequence: CDR1 SNHLY, CDR2 FYNNEI. General study findings and limits: Among TCR beta chains, those listed as cytomegalovirus-associated numbered over 150. V- and J-gene trimming in TCR beta was tied to a missense DCLRE1C variant by an analysis performed later.

This TCR was recovered from a man aged 35-49 years in good health and CMV-seronegative. What was sequenced was PBMCs. This sequence joins TRBV2 and TRBJ2-7, with TRBD2 matching over 13 bases. The CDR3 DNA reads as TGTGCCAGCAAACTAGCGGGGGGGCCGGACGAGCAGTACTTC. Encoded protein: CASKLAGGPDEQYF.